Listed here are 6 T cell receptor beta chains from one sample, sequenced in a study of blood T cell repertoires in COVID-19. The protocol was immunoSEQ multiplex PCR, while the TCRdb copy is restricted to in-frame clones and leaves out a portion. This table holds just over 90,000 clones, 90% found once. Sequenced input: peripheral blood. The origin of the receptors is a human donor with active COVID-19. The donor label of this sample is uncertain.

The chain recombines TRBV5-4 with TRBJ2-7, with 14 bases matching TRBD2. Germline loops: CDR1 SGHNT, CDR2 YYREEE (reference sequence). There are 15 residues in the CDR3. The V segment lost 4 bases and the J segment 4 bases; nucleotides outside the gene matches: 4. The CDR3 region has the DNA TGTGCCAGCAGCCGACTAGCGGGGGGGAATTACGAGCAGTACTTC. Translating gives CASSRLAGGNYEQYF.

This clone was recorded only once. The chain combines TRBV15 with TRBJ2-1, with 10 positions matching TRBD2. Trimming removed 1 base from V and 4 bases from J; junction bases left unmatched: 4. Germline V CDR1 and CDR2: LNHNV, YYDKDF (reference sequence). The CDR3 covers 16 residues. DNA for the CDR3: TGTGCCACCAGCAGAGCCACACTAGCGGGGTACAATGAGCAGTTCTTC. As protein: CATSRATLAGYNEQFF.

CDR3 region: CASSEPTGGYTF. The CDR3 nucleotides are TGTGCCAGCAGTGAACCCACGGGAGGCTACACCTTC. The chain has TRBV2 and TRBJ1-2; D not certain. CDR3 size: 12 residues. The ends were cut back, 2 bases at V and 8 bases at J, with 9 bases in the middle. The germline gives CDR1 SNHLY, CDR2 FYNNEI.

The CDR3 nucleotides are TGTGCCAGCAGCCCCCACACAGATACGCAGTATTTT. Its translation is CASSPHTDTQYF. V gene TRBV13 combines with J gene TRBJ2-3; unclear D gene. Germline lookup yields CDR1 PRHDT and CDR2 FYEKMQ (reference sequence). This CDR3 contains 12 residues. V lost 5 bases and J 2 bases, leaving 5 bases between the germline ends.

CDR3 bases: TGTGCCAGCAGGAGGGAGTCTGAAGCTTTCTTT. As protein: CASRRESEAFF. The chain recombines TRBV27 with TRBJ1-1; D remains unclear. Germline V gene data show CDR1 as MNHEY and CDR2 as SMNVEV (reference sequence). The V gene lost 6 bases and the J gene lost 6 bases, with 8 bases spanning the gap. This CDR3 is 11 amino acids long.

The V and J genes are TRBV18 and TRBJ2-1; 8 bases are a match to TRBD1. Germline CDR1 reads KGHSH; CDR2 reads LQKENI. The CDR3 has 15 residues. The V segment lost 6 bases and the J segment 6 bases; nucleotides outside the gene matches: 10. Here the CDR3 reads CASSSGTGYSNEQFF. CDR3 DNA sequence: TGTGCCAGCTCGTCCGGGACAGGCTACAGCAATGAGCAGTTCTTC.